This entry lists 24 T cell receptor beta chains sequenced from one sample in a study of T-cell memory formation after mild COVID-19. TCRdb reanalysed the 5' RACE reads using MiXCR and keeps one entry per CDR3 protein. The repertoire holds a few hundred thousand distinct CDR3 sequences, with roughly 15% as singletons. Sequencing input: PBMCs or a T cell subset sorted from them (not recorded which). These receptors were obtained from a man aged 18 to 30 who had mild COVID-19 (a few samples of this study predate the infection). Cell type and time point are not known.

The CDR3 DNA follows: TGCGCCAGCAGCGGGGGACAGGGCCGGGAGGCTTTCTTT. Translated: CASSGGQGREAFF. This sequence joins TRBV5-1 and TRBJ1-1; 9 bases line up with TRBD1. Germline V gives CDR1 SGHRS, CDR2 YFSETQ. The CDR3 has 13 amino acids. Losses at the gene ends were 4 bases for V and 11 bases for J; bases not matched to a gene: 9.

This clonotype showed up just a few times. CDR3 region: CASSFGRSNQPQHF. CDR3 coding DNA: TGTGCCAGCAGTTTTGGACGAAGCAATCAGCCCCAGCATTTT. This sequence joins TRBV12-3 or TRBV12-4 and TRBJ1-5; unclear D gene. V was pared by 3 bases and J by 1 base, with 7 bases between. The length of the CDR3 is 14 residues.

The rearrangement uses TRBV6-2 or TRBV6-3 and TRBJ2-2, with 8 bases lining up with TRBD2. The CDR3 is 14 amino acids. J was trimmed by 5 bases and V by 6 bases; bases with no gene match: 5. The germline CDR1 and CDR2 sequences are MNHEY and SVGEGT. The chain's CDR3 is CASRSGGVTGELFF. The DNA for the CDR3 is TGTGCCAGCAGATCGGGGGGGGTTACCGGGGAGCTGTTTTTT.

V and J are TRBV7-9 and TRBJ2-1, with TRBD2 as a possible D gene (7 bases). Germline V gene sequence: CDR1 SEHNR, CDR2 FQNEAQ (reference sequence). The CDR3 is 16 residues long. Trimming removed 5 bases from V and 6 bases from J, with 20 bases in between. In nucleotides, the CDR3 is TGTGCCAGCAGCCCCGGGGAGGGGGGCGGGCGCAATGAGCAGTTCTTC. Residues: CASSPGEGGGRNEQFF.

The chain couples TRBV12-3 or TRBV12-4 to TRBJ2-6; D possibly corresponds to TRBD1 (6 bases). The CDR3 has 17 residues. The V end lost 1 base, the J end lost 4 bases, and 14 bases lay between the germline ends. CDR3 DNA: TGTGCCAGCAGTTTAGGGCCAGGGGCGGCCGGGGCCAACGTCCTGACTTTC. This encodes CASSLGPGAAGANVLTF.

The rearrangement joins TRBV9 to TRBJ2-3; D is unclear. The CDR3 runs 14 residues. V lost 0 bases and J lost 4, with 9 bases in between. Looked up from germline, CDR1 is SGDLS and CDR2 is YYNGEE. CDR3 loop: CASSVEGLADTQYF. For the CDR3, the DNA is TGTGCCAGCAGCGTAGAAGGGTTGGCAGATACGCAGTATTTT. The variable domain in full, completed from reference TRBV9 and TRBJ2-3, reads DSGVTQTPKHLITATGQRVTLRCSPRSGDLSVYWYQQSLDQGLQFLIQYYNGEERAKGNILERFSAQQFPDLHSELNLSSLELGDSALYFCASSVEGLADTQYFGPGTRLTVL.

This rearrangement joins TRBV19 to TRBJ2-5, with D uncertain. This CDR3 has 13 amino acids. Germline lookup yields CDR1 LNHDA and CDR2 SQIVND (reference sequence). V was trimmed by 5 bases and J by 1 base, leaving 8 bases between them. CDR3 nucleotides: TGTGCCAGTAGTTCGGAGTTCCAAGAGACCCAGTACTTC. Its translation is CASSSEFQETQYF.

This chain joins TRBV6-5 and TRBJ2-1, with 11 bases identical to TRBD2. The CDR3 loop spans 19 amino acids. Trimming removed 0 bases from V and 5 bases from J; junction bases left unmatched: 12. Per germline, CDR1 MNHEY and CDR2 SVGAGI. CDR3 in amino acids: CASSYSSGVGLAGDNEQFF. In DNA form, the CDR3 reads TGTGCCAGCAGTTACTCGAGTGGCGTTGGACTAGCGGGTGACAATGAGCAGTTCTTC.

The V and J genes are TRBV12-3 or TRBV12-4 and TRBJ1-6, with D unresolved. The CDR3 extends over 16 amino acids. Trimming took off 1 base at V and 8 bases at J, with 15 bases between the two ends. The CDR3 DNA is TGTGCCAGCAGTTTAGGTTGGGTTCGGCACGATTCACCCCTCCACTTT. Its protein is CASSLGWVRHDSPLHF.

V and J are TRBV5-1 and TRBJ1-2; TRBD1 matches at 7 bases. CDR1 SGHRS and CDR2 YFSETQ come from the germline V gene. Trimming took 7 bases from V and 8 from J; bases not matched to a gene: 17. The CDR3 totals 15 residues. CDR3 amino acids: CASAAADRSTGGYTF. CDR3 DNA: TGCGCCAGCGCGGCGGCGGACAGGAGCACAGGGGGCTACACCTTC.

This clonotype was observed a few times. The V gene is TRBV4-1, the J gene TRBJ2-3; TRBD2 aligns across 10 bases. With 2 bases clipped from V and 4 bases from J, the junction kept 3 bases outside the gene matches. Germline assignment: CDR1 MGHRA and CDR2 YSYEKL. This CDR3 is 15 amino acids long. CDR3 residues: CASSQTSGAPDTQYF. CDR3 DNA: TGCGCCAGCAGCCAAACTAGCGGGGCCCCAGATACGCAGTATTTT.

This clonotype was seen a handful of times. The gene calls are TRBV5-1 and TRBJ1-4, with D maybe TRBD1 (6 bases). V shed 0 bases and J shed 8 bases, with 14 bases lying between them. Looked up from germline, CDR1 is SGHRS and CDR2 is YFSETQ. The length of the CDR3 is 15 residues. CDR3 residues: CASSLDGRGDEKLFF. The CDR3, as DNA: TGCGCCAGCAGCTTGGACGGCAGGGGTGACGAAAAACTGTTTTTT.

This clonotype was detected ten times or more. CDR3 in DNA: TGCAGTGCCACTCTTCCTCGGGAAGGGAATGCGGAGACCCAGTACTTC. As protein: CSATLPREGNAETQYF. V and J are TRBV20-1 and TRBJ2-5; possibly TRBD2 for D (5 bases). Looked up from germline, CDR1 is DFQATT and CDR2 is SNEGSKA (reference sequence). This CDR3 is 16 amino acids long. The V end was cut by 6 bases, the J end by 5 bases, with 25 bases between.

The chain uses TRBV19 and TRBJ1-5; 7 positions match TRBD1. Germline CDR1 is LNHDA and CDR2 is SQIVND (reference sequence). V shed 5 bases, J shed 5 bases, and the junction held 6 bases outside the gene matches. The CDR3 is 14 residues long. The CDR3 here is CASSLQGIDQPQHF. Written as DNA, the CDR3 is TGTGCCAGTAGTTTACAGGGGATCGATCAGCCCCAGCATTTT.

This clonotype came up a few times. The chain couples TRBV12-3 or TRBV12-4 to TRBJ1-1; D is possibly TRBD1 (5 bases). The CDR3 sequence is 13 residues long. V gave up 4 bases and J gave up 8 bases, with 14 bases separating them. CDR3 nucleotides: TGTGCCAGCAGTTCGAGGGACGGCGTCGAAGCTTTCTTT. Translated, it gives CASSSRDGVEAFF.

The sample holds a few counts of this clonotype. CDR3 region: CASSHSKGRGTDTQYF. CDR3 bases: TGTGCCAGCAGCCACAGCAAGGGTAGGGGCACAGATACGCAGTATTTT. The chain is built from TRBV7-9 and TRBJ2-3; D is uncertain. CDR1 and CDR2 from the germline V gene are SEHNR and FQNEAQ (reference sequence). CDR3 length equals 16 residues. Trimming took 5 bases from V and 1 from J, leaving 16 bases between them.

The chain recombines TRBV7-9 with TRBJ2-7; 7 positions agree with TRBD2. Germline trimming cut 3 bases from V and 3 bases from J; bases unmatched to any gene: 5. The CDR3 extends over 14 amino acids. Looked up from germline, CDR1 is SEHNR and CDR2 is FQNEAQ (reference sequence). The CDR3 protein is CASSLPGGSYEQYV. CDR3 coding DNA: TGTGCCAGCAGCTTGCCGGGGGGAAGCTACGAGCAGTACGTC.

This sequence joins TRBV6-2 or TRBV6-3 and TRBJ2-7; tentatively, D is TRBD2 (7 bases). Germline V lookup: CDR1 MNHEY, CDR2 SVGEGT. The CDR3 runs 17 residues. V shed 3 bases and J shed 0 bases, with 18 bases lying between them. The CDR3 region has the DNA TGTGCCAGCAGTTATATGGGGGGGCCCTCGACCTCCTACGAGCAGTACGTC. Protein: CASSYMGGPSTSYEQYV.

This clonotype was recorded only once. The chain joins TRBV6-2 or TRBV6-3 to TRBJ2-2; D remains ambiguous. Germline V lookup: CDR1 MNHEY, CDR2 SVGEGT. This CDR3 comprises 13 residues. Trimming pared 6 bases from V and 9 bases from J, leaving 14 bases between. CDR3 loop: CASSASGFRELFF. The CDR3 DNA is TGTGCCAGCAGCGCCTCAGGTTTCCGGGAGCTGTTTTTT.

The chain has TRBV5-1 and TRBJ2-3; no definite D call. Germline CDR1 and CDR2: SGHRS and YFSETQ. Trimming left V 1 base short and J 6 bases short, with 12 bases between. The CDR3 loop spans 14 amino acids. The CDR3 protein is CASSLMTNADTQYF. The CDR3, as DNA: TGCGCCAGCAGCTTGATGACCAACGCCGATACGCAGTATTTT.

This clonotype was observed a handful of times. The chain employs TRBV4-3 and TRBJ2-7; a weak D match, TRBD2 (6 bases). V lost 0 bases and J lost 4, with 13 bases in between. Germline V gene lookup returns CDR1 LGHNA and CDR2 YSLEER. This CDR3 contains 15 residues. CDR3 DNA: TGCGCCAGCAGCCAAGAGAGTGGGGCGGGGTACGAGCAGTACTTC. Translation: CASSQESGAGYEQYF.

This chain uses TRBV5-1 with TRBJ2-3, with D possibly TRBD2 on 6 matching bases. The length of the CDR3 is 16 residues. Trimming cost V 0 bases and J 1 base, with 12 bases left between them. Looked up from germline, CDR1 is SGHRS and CDR2 is YFSETQ. This CDR3 is CASSLVGRGGTDTQYF. DNA for the CDR3: TGCGCCAGCAGCTTGGTTGGGCGGGGCGGCACAGATACGCAGTATTTT.

This clonotype was seen a handful of times. The chain has TRBV5-6 and TRBJ2-7, with a weak D call TRBD2 (6 bases). This CDR3 is built from 12 residues. With 4 bases removed from V and 6 bases from J, the gap between germline ends came to 11 bases. Germline V gene lookup returns CDR1 SGHDT and CDR2 YYEEEE. CDR3 sequence: CASSHGGGEQYF. The CDR3, as DNA: TGTGCCAGCAGCCACGGGGGTGGCGAGCAGTACTTC.

This clonotype turned up a few times. The chain has TRBV27 and TRBJ2-6; the D gene is possibly TRBD2 (5 bases). The CDR3 has 15 residues. Germline CDR1 is MNHEY and CDR2 is SMNVEV (reference sequence). Trimming removed 6 bases from V and 1 base from J, with 10 bases in between. CDR3 residues: CASRSGSSGANVLTF. The CDR3 coding sequence is TGTGCCAGCAGGTCGGGGTCTTCTGGGGCCAACGTCCTGACTTTC. Supplemented by reference TRBV27 and TRBJ2-6, the full variable domain reads EAQVTQNPRYLITVTGKKLTVTCSQNMNHEYMSWYRQDPGLGLRQIYYSMNVEVTDKGDVPEGYKVSRKEKRNFPLILESPSPNQTSLYFCASRSGSSGANVLTFGAGSRLTVL.